This paragraph reports one TCR beta chain. Germline assignment: CDR1 MNHNS and CDR2 SASEGT. The V end was cut by 0 bases, the J end by 0 bases, with 5 bases between. The CDR3 is 14 residues long. The repertoire was sequenced with immunoSEQ multiplex PCR; TCRdb's copy has only in-frame clones and lacks some. The table lists 1 million to 1.2 million clones, approximately 77% of them singletons, with about 0.89% in the top ten. This specimen comes from a study of shared clonotypes between healthy human individuals. The source is a young man in good health. Some clones in this sample may be carry-over from other donors' samples. Sequenced: memory CD4+ T cells from PBMCs. The subset here: CD45RA-negative fraction. The chain recombines TRBV6-1 with TRBJ2-5; D remains ambiguous. The CDR3 loop is CASSEAEYQETQYF. DNA for the CDR3: TGTGCCAGCAGTGAAGCGGAGTACCAAGAGACCCAGTACTTC.